The clone carrying this T cell receptor (beta chain) occurred once. No antigen is known for it. The repertoire was sequenced with immunoSEQ multiplex PCR; TCRdb's copy has only in-frame clones and lacks some. The top ten hold roughly 3.5% of the sample, which has roughly 56,000 clones, over 65% seen once. This sample stems from a study of early stage breast cancer tumors. Study-level background: Twelve of the 16 invasive tumors were ER+, PR+ and HER2-.

Study results and caveats: Compared with adjacent normal breast, tumors showed around 2.5-fold denser, more clonal T cells. Enriched TCRB sequences shared across patients were mostly commonly generated sequences. Tumor and normal breast were distinguished via blood comparison in about 90% of the 16 patients.

Sequences were obtained from blood. This clonotype originated in a person in their twenties or thirties with breast cancer.

In DNA, the CDR3 is TGCGCCAGCAGCCTACTAGCGGGACCCGACAATGAGCAGTTCTTC. Its translation is CASSLLAGPDNEQFF. V and J are TRBV4-1 and TRBJ2-1, with 10 positions matching TRBD2. The CDR3 totals 15 residues. Germline-derived CDR1 and CDR2 are MGHRA and YSYEKL. Trimming removed 4 bases from V and 5 bases from J; junction bases left unmatched: 5.